The TCR beta chain under discussion was sequenced for a study of T-cell reconstitution after alpha-beta-depleted transplantation in children. Preparation of the TCRbeta library involved a method that used unique molecular identifiers. TCRdb independently ran MiXCR on the PCR reads; one entry per CDR3 protein. The sample consists of 250,000 to 350,000 distinct CDR3 sequences, 9.5% to 10% of them appearing once. This clonotype was counted only a few times. Trimming removed 3 bases at V and 15 bases at J, with 14 bases between. Germline CDR1 and CDR2: SQVTM and ANQGSEA. This CDR3 spans 11 amino acids. This chain uses TRBV29-1 with TRBJ1-4; weak D call: TRBD1 (5 bases). The sequenced sample was PBMCs from the stem cell graft donor, obtained from the stem cell graft. The clonotype originates from a human donor who donated a stem cell graft to a child with SCID. The CDR3 nucleotides are TGCAGCGTTGACGGGACCTTTGGGTTGTTTTTT. It encodes CSVDGTFGLFF.